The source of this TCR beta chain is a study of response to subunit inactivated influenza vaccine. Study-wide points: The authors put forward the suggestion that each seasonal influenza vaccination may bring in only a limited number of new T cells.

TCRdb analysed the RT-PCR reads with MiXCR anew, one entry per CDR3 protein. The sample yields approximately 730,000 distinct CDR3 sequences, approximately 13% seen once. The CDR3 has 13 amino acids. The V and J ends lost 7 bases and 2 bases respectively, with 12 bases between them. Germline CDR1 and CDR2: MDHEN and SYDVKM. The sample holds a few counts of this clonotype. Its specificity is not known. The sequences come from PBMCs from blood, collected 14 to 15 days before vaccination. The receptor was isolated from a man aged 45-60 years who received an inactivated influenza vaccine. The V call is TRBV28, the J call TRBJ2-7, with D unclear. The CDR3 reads CASITEGPYEQYF. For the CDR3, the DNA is TGTGCCAGCATTACAGAAGGCCCCTACGAGCAGTACTTC.